The entry that follows covers one T cell receptor (beta chain) sequence. The target antigen is unknown. Expressed TCRB transcripts were sequenced because the entire RNA isolate underwent reverse transcription. TCRdb keeps only in-frame clones here, not all; method: immunoSEQ multiplex PCR. The table has some 270,000 clones, 9.5% to 13% seen once; the top ten hold roughly 0.017%. The sample comes from a study of beta chain features in type 1 diabetes. The study, taken as a whole, reports: Shorter TCRB CDR3s, moderately but significantly so, marked every one of the four CD4+ subsets in Type 1 diabetes patients.

Germline CDR1 and CDR2: SGHAT and FQNNGV. The CDR3 extends over 15 amino acids. With 3 bases clipped from V and 3 bases from J, the junction kept 5 bases outside the gene matches. The TCR sequence derives from a man aged 30-40 years with type 1 diabetes. The chain recombines TRBV11-2 with TRBJ2-7, with 10 bases matching TRBD1. The source material was naive CD4+ T cells from blood. CDR3 coding DNA: TGTGCCAGCAGCTTCGGGACAGGGGTTATCTACGAGCAGTACTTC. It specifies CASSFGTGVIYEQYF.